Each of the 23 T cell receptor beta chains below was sequenced from the same sample in a study of cytomegalovirus exposure and HLA in healthy donors. The PCR contained 60 Vbeta and 13 Jbeta primers. TCRdb keeps only in-frame clones here, not all; method: immunoSEQ multiplex PCR. This sample carries about 140,000 clones, more than 75% of them seen once, and the ten largest clones take about 2.2%. Sequenced sample: PBMCs. Receptor source: a woman aged 18-29 years in good health and CMV-seropositive.

V and J are TRBV5-1 and TRBJ1-1; TRBD1 aligns across 9 bases. Germline V gives CDR1 SGHRS, CDR2 YFSETQ. The CDR3 runs 18 residues. Losses at the gene ends were 3 bases for V and 3 bases for J; bases not matched to a gene: 15. CDR3 region: CASSSGTGGYSGDTEAFF. The CDR3 coding sequence is TGCGCCAGCAGCTCGGGAACAGGGGGCTATTCAGGGGACACTGAAGCTTTCTTT.

The V and J genes are TRBV12-5 and TRBJ1-5; D remains ambiguous. The CDR3 has 17 residues. The germline V and J ends were trimmed by 2 bases and 0 bases, with 14 bases remaining between them. CDR1 and CDR2 (germline): LGHNT, FRNRAP. The CDR3 reads CASGLFMDGLSNQPQHF. The CDR3 coding sequence is TGTGCTAGTGGTTTGTTCATGGACGGACTTAGCAATCAGCCCCAGCATTTT.

The V and J genes are TRBV2 and TRBJ2-5; TRBD2 matches 7 bases. V was clipped by 8 bases and J by 0 bases; unmatched bases: 9. Germline values: CDR1 SNHLY, CDR2 FYNNEI. This CDR3 is 15 amino acids long. In DNA, the CDR3 is TGTGCCAGCCAAGAAAGCGGGGTATACCAAGAGACCCAGTACTTC. This translates into CASQESGVYQETQYF.

The V and J genes are TRBV9 and TRBJ1-1, with 8 bases identical to TRBD1. The CDR3 consists of 16 residues. Germline loops: CDR1 SGDLS, CDR2 YYNGEE. Losses at the gene ends were 0 bases for V and 1 base for J; bases not matched to a gene: 5. CDR3 protein: CASSVGDRWGNTEAFF. The DNA for the CDR3 is TGTGCCAGCAGCGTAGGGGACAGGTGGGGGAACACTGAAGCTTTCTTT.

J is TRBJ1-5 and V is TRBV30; TRBD1 might be the D (6 bases). The CDR3 extends over 13 amino acids. Germline V gene data show CDR1 as GTSNPN and CDR2 as SVGIG (reference sequence). Trimming removed 2 bases from V and 3 bases from J, with 8 bases in between. The CDR3 region is CAWSTGTNQPQHF. CDR3 sequence (DNA): TGTGCCTGGAGTACAGGGACCAATCAGCCCCAGCATTTT.

This clone came up once. The chain recombines TRBV6-4 with TRBJ2-1; a possible D gene is TRBD1 (6 bases). This CDR3 comprises 14 residues. V lost 3 bases and J 5 bases, leaving 11 bases between the germline ends. Germline CDR1 and CDR2: MRHNA and SNTAGT. The CDR3: CASSEGGSHNEQFF. CDR3 in DNA: TGTGCCAGCAGTGAAGGGGGATCCCACAATGAGCAGTTCTTC.

The chain combines TRBV5-6 with TRBJ1-4; no clear D. V was cut by 0 bases and J by 4 bases, with 4 bases left in between. The germline CDR1 and CDR2 sequences are SGHDT and YYEEEE. There are 13 residues in the CDR3. The DNA of the CDR3 is TGTGCCAGCAGCTTGGCCAGTAATGAAAAACTGTTTTTT. It specifies CASSLASNEKLFF. Together with reference TRBV5-6 and TRBJ1-4, the CDR3 gives the full variable domain: DAGVTQSPTHLIKTRGQQVTLRCSPKSGHDTVSWYQQALGQGPQFIFQYYEEEERQRGNFPDRFSGHQFPNYSSELNVNALLLGDSALYLCASSLASNEKLFFGSGTQLSVL.

The CDR3 nucleotides are TGTGCCAGCAGTTCGTATGAGATGATGCCCCAGCATTTT. Residues: CASSSYEMMPQHF. This sequence joins TRBV6-5 and TRBJ1-5; D gene unclear. The CDR3 spans 13 residues. Germline loops: CDR1 MNHEY, CDR2 SVGAGI. The V end lost 4 bases, the J end lost 9 bases, and 13 bases lay between the germline ends.

This chain uses TRBV9 with TRBJ1-3, with D perhaps matching TRBD1 (5 bases). Germline V gene lookup returns CDR1 SGDLS and CDR2 YYNGEE. This CDR3 spans 14 amino acids. With 3 bases removed from V and 0 bases from J, the gap between germline ends came to 7 bases. The chain's CDR3 is CASSAQVSGNTIYF. CDR3 DNA sequence: TGTGCCAGCAGCGCACAGGTCTCTGGAAACACCATATATTTT.

This chain links TRBV19 with TRBJ1-2; unclear D gene. The V and J ends lost 2 bases and 2 bases respectively, with 6 bases between them. Germline V gene sequence: CDR1 LNHDA, CDR2 SQIVND (reference sequence). This CDR3 is 13 amino acids long. The CDR3 nucleotides read TGTGCCAGTAGTATAACAGTGAACTATGGCTACACCTTC. Protein: CASSITVNYGYTF. The variable domain in full, completed from reference TRBV19 and TRBJ1-2, reads DGGITQSPKYLFRKEGQNVTLSCEQNLNHDAMYWYRQDPGQGLRLIYYSQIVNDFQKGDIAEGYSVSREKKESFPLTVTSAQKNPTAFYLCASSITVNYGYTFGSGTRLTVV.

This clone occurred once. V is TRBV11-2 and J is TRBJ1-2; D remains ambiguous. CDR3 size: 15 residues. Germline-derived CDR1 and CDR2 are SGHAT and FQNNGV. V was trimmed by 3 bases and J by 4 bases, leaving 15 bases between them. CDR3: CASSFGYKRSYGYTF. DNA for the CDR3: TGTGCCAGCAGCTTTGGATACAAGCGGAGCTATGGCTACACCTTC.

The sample holds one count of this clone. V and J are TRBV2 and TRBJ2-1; perhaps TRBD2 as D (7 bases). Trimming left V 5 bases short and J 8 bases short, with 19 bases between. The length of the CDR3 is 15 residues. CDR1 and CDR2 from the germline V gene are SNHLY and FYNNEI. The chain's CDR3 is CASSLQLPGGDEQFF. CDR3 DNA sequence: TGTGCCAGCAGTCTTCAACTCCCGGGGGGCGATGAGCAGTTCTTC.

The chain's CDR3 is CASSPDRVKTQYF. DNA for the CDR3: TGCGCCAGCAGCCCTGACAGGGTCAAGACCCAGTACTTC. The chain has TRBV5-1 and TRBJ2-5; 7 bases are a match to TRBD1. The CDR3 covers 13 residues. Per the germline V gene, CDR1 is SGHRS and CDR2 is YFSETQ. The V segment lost 4 bases and the J segment 6 bases; nucleotides outside the gene matches: 6.

The chain recombines TRBV2 with TRBJ1-1, with D possibly being TRBD1 (6 bases). Germline V gene sequence: CDR1 SNHLY, CDR2 FYNNEI. V dropped 0 bases and J dropped 11 bases, with 16 bases sitting between them. The CDR3 totals 14 residues. The CDR3 is CASSEAASPGGAFF. The DNA of the CDR3 is TGTGCCAGCAGTGAAGCGGCCTCCCCGGGGGGCGCTTTCTTT.

This clone appeared once. This chain uses TRBV18 with TRBJ2-1; 7 bases match TRBD1. The V gene's germline CDR1 is KGHSH and CDR2 LQKENI. The V and J ends lost 4 bases and 7 bases, in that order; junction bases with no gene match: 4. The CDR3 has 13 amino acids. The DNA of the CDR3 is TGTGCCAGCTCACGTCAGGGGGTAAATGAGCAGTTCTTC. It is translated as CASSRQGVNEQFF.

The chain employs TRBV28 and TRBJ1-1; D uncertain. Per the germline V gene, CDR1 is MDHEN and CDR2 is SYDVKM. The germline V and J ends were trimmed by 3 bases and 0 bases, with 8 bases remaining between them. The CDR3 is 14 residues long. CDR3 nucleotide sequence: TGTGCCAGCAGTTTGAGCAGGCTGAACACTGAAGCTTTCTTT. Its translation is CASSLSRLNTEAFF.

This chain links TRBV7-8 with TRBJ1-3, with a possible D match to TRBD1 (5 bases). The CDR3 covers 15 residues. V was shortened by 5 bases and J by 2 bases, with 13 bases between the two germline ends. The germline V gene encodes CDR1 SGHVS and CDR2 FQNEAQ. In DNA form, the CDR3 reads TGTGCCAGCAGCCCGGACACCTCCACTGGAAACACCATATATTTT. Its protein is CASSPDTSTGNTIYF.

The V call is TRBV5-4, the J call TRBJ1-1; tentatively, D is TRBD1 (5 bases). Trimming took 1 base from V and 0 from J, leaving 16 bases between them. This CDR3 has 17 amino acids. The germline CDR1 and CDR2 sequences are SGHNT and YYREEE (reference sequence). The CDR3 loop is CASSLPGQGNMNTEAFF. The DNA for the CDR3 is TGTGCCAGCAGCTTGCCAGGGCAGGGCAACATGAACACTGAAGCTTTCTTT.

This clone was seen just once. The gene calls are TRBV11-2 and TRBJ2-2; 7 nucleotides line up with TRBD1. V lost 2 bases and J lost 1; bases outside the gene matches: 4. CDR3 length: 16 residues. Looked up from germline, CDR1 is SGHAT and CDR2 is FQNNGV. CDR3 region: CASSLTGTVNTGELFF. The CDR3 DNA reads as TGTGCCAGCAGCTTAACCGGGACAGTGAACACCGGGGAGCTGTTTTTT.

The chain carries TRBV18 and TRBJ1-4; D uncertain. The germline V gene has CDR1 KGHSH and CDR2 LQKENI. Between the trimmed V and J ends, which lost 6 bases and 3 bases, there was a span of 11 bases. The CDR3 runs 14 residues. This CDR3 reads CASSAGSPNEKLFF. The CDR3 DNA follows: TGTGCCAGCTCGGCCGGGTCCCCTAATGAAAAACTGTTTTTT.

The chain links TRBV19 to TRBJ2-1, with a possible D match to TRBD1 (6 bases). Looked up from germline, CDR1 is LNHDA and CDR2 is SQIVND (reference sequence). Trimming stripped 1 base from V and 8 bases from J, with 6 bases between. The CDR3 runs to 12 residues. The CDR3 region has the DNA TGTGCCAGTAGTATAGCAGGGGATGAGCAGTTCTTC. Amino acids: CASSIAGDEQFF.

The chain carries TRBV10-3 and TRBJ1-2; tentative D call: TRBD1 (5 bases). The CDR3 runs to 13 residues. Trimming took 6 bases from V and 1 from J, leaving 9 bases between them. From germline, CDR1 is ENHRY and CDR2 SYGVKD. CDR3 protein: CAISADSNYGYTF. In DNA form, the CDR3 reads TGTGCCATCAGCGCCGACAGTAACTATGGCTACACCTTC.

This chain uses TRBV11-2 with TRBJ2-7; D not certain. V was pared by 5 bases and J by 0 bases, with 14 bases between. CDR1 and CDR2 from the germline V gene are SGHAT and FQNNGV. This CDR3 has 15 amino acids. CDR3 amino acids: CASSPKSASSYEQYF. Written as DNA, the CDR3 is TGTGCCAGCAGCCCAAAGTCAGCGAGCTCCTACGAGCAGTACTTC.